This T cell receptor (beta chain) originates from a study of identical twins. TCRdb re-derived calls from the 5' RACE reads in MiXCR, one entry per CDR3 protein. Of 1.5 million to 2 million distinct CDR3 sequences in the sample, roughly a third were seen once. Losses at the gene ends were 2 bases for V and 15 bases for J; bases not matched to a gene: 10. The CDR3 sequence is 13 residues long. Germline CDR1 is MNHNY and CDR2 is SVGAGI (reference sequence). The receptor's source is a newborn girl in good health. The chain couples TRBV6-6 to TRBJ2-1; 7 nucleotides align to TRBD2. Specimen: cord blood. CDR3 bases: TGTGCCAGCAGTTACGAAACAGCGGGGTGGCCGTTCTTC. Its translation: CASSYETAGWPFF.